These 31 T cell receptor beta chains were all obtained from the same sample, sequenced in a study of control samples from healthy donors and cancer patients. Using immunoSEQ multiplex PCR, the repertoire was profiled, and TCRdb retains in-frame clones only, with some absent. The sample has around 110,000 clones; about 94% are singletons. The specimen was blood. These receptors all stem from a man aged 25-45 years in good health.

The chain uses TRBV28 and TRBJ2-1, with 9 bases aligning to TRBD2. After removal of 6 bases from V and 4 bases from J, the junction contained 4 bases not matched to a gene. CDR3 length: 14 residues. In germline, CDR1 is MDHEN, CDR2 SYDVKM. CDR3 in amino acids: CASRGLAVYNEQFF. The CDR3, as DNA: TGTGCCAGCAGGGGACTAGCAGTTTACAATGAGCAGTTCTTC.

This chain uses TRBV7-3 with TRBJ2-2; perhaps TRBD1 as D (5 bases). The V and J ends lost 5 bases and 1 base respectively, with 8 bases between them. The CDR3 totals 14 residues. Germline values: CDR1 SGHTA, CDR2 FQGTGA. The CDR3 sequence is CASSRDRNTGELFF. The CDR3 DNA sequence: TGTGCCAGCAGCCGCGACAGGAACACCGGGGAGCTGTTTTTT.

The J gene is TRBJ2-7, the V gene TRBV30; possibly TRBD2 for D (6 bases). Between the trimmed V and J ends, which lost 2 bases and 4 bases, there was a span of 12 bases. The CDR3 sequence is 13 residues long. The germline CDR1 and CDR2 sequences are GTSNPN and SVGIG (reference sequence). In nucleotides, the CDR3 is TGTGCCTGGAGTCATGCCGGGACTTACGAGCAGTACGTC. Protein: CAWSHAGTYEQYV.

The chain links TRBV10-2 to TRBJ1-6, with TRBD1 matching over 8 bases. The length of the CDR3 is 13 residues. Germline lookup yields CDR1 WSHSY and CDR2 SAAADI. Trimming at V came to 10 bases and at J to 8 bases, leaving 7 bases not matched to a gene. CDR3 residues: CAIRTGSDSPLHF. CDR3 coding DNA: TGCGCCATCAGGACAGGGTCGGATTCACCCCTCCACTTT.

The chain combines TRBV19 with TRBJ2-3, with 8 positions matching TRBD2. The CDR3 loop spans 14 amino acids. The germline V gene encodes CDR1 LNHDA and CDR2 SQIVND (reference sequence). With V trimmed by 4 bases and J by 4 bases, 4 bases remained unmatched. The CDR3 nucleotides are TGTGCCAGTAGTAACGCGGGGGGCGCAGATACGCAGTATTTT. This codes for CASSNAGGADTQYF. Supplemented by reference TRBV19 and TRBJ2-3, the full variable domain reads DGGITQSPKYLFRKEGQNVTLSCEQNLNHDAMYWYRQDPGQGLRLIYYSQIVNDFQKGDIAEGYSVSREKKESFPLTVTSAQKNPTAFYLCASSNAGGADTQYFGPGTRLTVL.

The rearrangement joins TRBV27 to TRBJ2-4; 11 bases align to TRBD1. The CDR3 loop spans 15 amino acids. J lost 6 bases, V lost 7 bases, and 8 bases had no gene match. Germline V gene data show CDR1 as MNHEY and CDR2 as SMNVEV (reference sequence). The CDR3 loop is CASTRTGGIGNIQYF. As DNA, the CDR3 is TGTGCCAGCACCCGGACAGGGGGCATCGGAAACATTCAGTACTTC.

The rearrangement links TRBV7-9 to TRBJ2-5; no definite D call. The germline V and J ends were trimmed by 5 bases and 4 bases, with 8 bases remaining between them. The CDR3 totals 12 residues. Germline assignment: CDR1 SEHNR and CDR2 FQNEAQ (reference sequence). Here the CDR3 DNA reads TGTGCCAGCAGCCTCTTTGGAGAGACCCAGTACTTC. It translates to CASSLFGETQYF.

The rearrangement uses TRBV14 and TRBJ2-4, with 13 bases matching TRBD2. The germline V gene encodes CDR1 SGHDN and CDR2 FVKESK. The CDR3 sequence is 19 residues long. V shed 4 bases, J shed 0 bases, and the junction held 9 bases outside the gene matches. CDR3 coding DNA: TGTGCCAGCAGCCCGCGACTAGCGGGGGGACCCATAGCCAAAAACATTCAGTACTTC. Protein product: CASSPRLAGGPIAKNIQYF.

The chain links TRBV24-1 to TRBJ1-3; D uncertain. CDR3 length: 12 residues. Looked up from germline, CDR1 is KGHDR and CDR2 is SFDVKD. V lost 10 bases and J 4 bases, leaving 10 bases between the germline ends. This chain's CDR3 is CATSEAGNTIYF. The CDR3 nucleotides read TGTGCCACATCCGAGGCGGGAAACACCATATATTTT.

This sequence joins TRBV11-3 and TRBJ2-1, with 16 bases lining up with TRBD2. V shed 5 bases and J 5 bases; nucleotides not matched to a gene: 9. The CDR3 has 18 residues. CDR1 is SGHNT and CDR2 is YENEEA in the germline V gene. CDR3 region: CASSRGTSGGEFDNEQFF. CDR3 in DNA: TGTGCCAGCAGCCGTGGGACTAGCGGGGGGGAATTCGACAATGAGCAGTTCTTC.

This chain uses TRBV7-2 with TRBJ1-3; D is ambiguous. This CDR3 spans 15 amino acids. The germline CDR1 and CDR2 sequences are SGHTA and FQGNSA. Trimming took 3 bases from V and 0 from J, leaving 9 bases between them. The CDR3 bases are TGTGCCAGCAGCTTGCAATTCGGCTCTGGAAACACCATATATTTT. Residues: CASSLQFGSGNTIYF.

This clone was picked up one time. This chain connects TRBV2 to TRBJ1-2; a possible D gene is TRBD1 (5 bases). The germline V and J ends were trimmed by 0 bases and 8 bases, with 16 bases remaining between them. Per germline, CDR1 SNHLY and CDR2 FYNNEI. The CDR3 length is 15 residues. The CDR3 coding sequence is TGTGCCAGCAGTGAAGCGTTTACTAGGGGTCTAGGCTACACCTTC. The encoded protein is CASSEAFTRGLGYTF.

The rearrangement links TRBV6-5 to TRBJ1-1; D is ambiguous. CDR1 is MNHEY and CDR2 is SVGAGI in the germline V gene. There are 14 residues in the CDR3. The V end was cut by 8 bases, the J end by 1 base, with 14 bases between. As DNA, the CDR3 is TGTGCCAGCGGTAGTTCAGCCCCGAACACTGAAGCTTTCTTT. This translates into CASGSSAPNTEAFF.

This chain joins TRBV19 and TRBJ1-5; TRBD1 might be the D (5 bases). V was trimmed by 0 bases and J by 0 bases, leaving 15 bases between them. CDR3 length equals 18 residues. Germline V CDR1 and CDR2: LNHDA, SQIVND (reference sequence). The CDR3 loop reads CASSIDRGVGNSNQPQHF. CDR3 bases: TGTGCCAGTAGTATAGACCGGGGGGTGGGGAATAGCAATCAGCCCCAGCATTTT.

V is TRBV12-5 and J is TRBJ1-3; D may be TRBD1 (6 bases). The CDR3 loop spans 14 amino acids. CDR1 is LGHNT and CDR2 is FRNRAP in the germline V gene. Trimming left V 5 bases short and J 1 base short, with 9 bases between. As DNA, the CDR3 is TGTGCTAGTGGTCTCACAGGGTCTGGAAACACCATATATTTT. It is translated as CASGLTGSGNTIYF. Full variable domain (rest looked up from reference TRBV12-5 and TRBJ1-3): DARVTQTPRHKVTEMGQEVTMRCQPILGHNTVFWYRQTMMQGLELLAYFRNRAPLDDSGMPKDRFSAEMPDATLATLKIQPSEPRDSAVYFCASGLTGSGNTIYFGEGSWLTVV.

The chain combines TRBV24-1 with TRBJ1-1, with D possibly matching TRBD1 (5 bases). From germline, CDR1 is KGHDR and CDR2 SFDVKD. This CDR3 has 12 residues. V dropped 12 bases and J dropped 4 bases, with 14 bases sitting between them. The CDR3 DNA follows: TGTGCCGCCGCAGGGATCGGCACTGAAGCTTTCTTT. Protein product: CAAAGIGTEAFF.

V and J are TRBV27 and TRBJ2-7; D gene uncertain. V was cut by 6 bases and J by 1 base, with 13 bases left in between. CDR3 length: 14 residues. Per germline, CDR1 MNHEY and CDR2 SMNVEV (reference sequence). The CDR3 region is CASSITRLSYEQYF. CDR3 bases: TGTGCCAGCAGCATAACCCGACTGTCCTACGAGCAGTACTTC.

This rearrangement joins TRBV28 to TRBJ1-4; 7 nucleotides line up with TRBD1. In germline, CDR1 is MDHEN, CDR2 SYDVKM. This CDR3 region has 14 residues. Trimming took 2 bases from V and 6 from J; bases not matched to a gene: 3. CDR3 nucleotides: TGTGCCAGCAGTTTAGGAGGGGGCGATGAAAAACTGTTTTTT. This translates into CASSLGGGDEKLFF. Full variable domain (remainder filled in from reference TRBV28 and TRBJ1-4): DVKVTQSSRYLVKRTGEKVFLECVQDMDHENMFWYRQDPGLGLRLIYFSYDVKMKEKGDIPEGYSVSREKKERFSLILESASTNQTSMYLCASSLGGGDEKLFFGSGTQLSVL.

Points on this clone: The same CDR3 also results from other DNA sequences found in this sample. V is TRBV11-2 and J is TRBJ2-3; possibly TRBD1 or TRBD2 for D (5 bases each). Looked up from germline, CDR1 is SGHAT and CDR2 is FQNNGV. Trimming shortened V by 5 bases and J by 6 bases, and 18 bases separated the two germline ends. This CDR3 has 15 amino acids. For the CDR3, the DNA is TGTGCCAGCAGCCCGGAGAGGGGAAACACGGATACGCAGTATTTT. Protein sequence: CASSPERGNTDTQYF.

The chain joins TRBV15 to TRBJ2-1; TRBD2 might be the D (6 bases). V was cut by 2 bases and J by 4 bases, with 18 bases left in between. From germline, CDR1 is LNHNV and CDR2 YYDKDF (reference sequence). CDR3 length: 17 amino acids. The CDR3: CATSRRRGATAYNEQFF. Here the CDR3 DNA reads TGTGCCACCAGCAGAAGGCGCGGGGCCACCGCTTACAATGAGCAGTTCTTC.

This chain joins TRBV11-2 and TRBJ2-7; the match to TRBD1 covers 8 bases. V dropped 5 bases and J dropped 3; count of bases not matched to a gene: 6. Germline-derived CDR1 and CDR2 are SGHAT and FQNNGV. This CDR3 spans 14 amino acids. Written as DNA, the CDR3 is TGTGCCAGCAGCCAGGCAGGGGGCATCTACGAGCAGTACTTC. This sequence encodes CASSQAGGIYEQYF.

V and J are TRBV5-5 and TRBJ2-1; D perhaps matches TRBD1 (5 bases). The V gene lost 2 bases and the J gene lost 2 bases, with 14 bases spanning the gap. Germline V CDR1 and CDR2: SGHKS, YYEKEE (reference sequence). The CDR3 covers 16 residues. The CDR3 loop reads CASSFQQELAYNEQFF. CDR3 DNA: TGTGCCAGCAGCTTCCAACAGGAGTTGGCCTACAATGAGCAGTTCTTC.

The chain uses TRBV9 and TRBJ1-4; D ambiguous. Germline-derived CDR1 and CDR2 are SGDLS and YYNGEE. This CDR3 has 14 residues. With 0 bases removed from V and 5 bases from J, the gap between germline ends came to 8 bases. CDR3 DNA: TGTGCCAGCAGCGTAGGAACCGGGAATGAAAAACTGTTTTTT. Translated, it gives CASSVGTGNEKLFF.

The chain recombines TRBV6-5 with TRBJ2-5, with D tentatively TRBD2 (6 bases). This CDR3 is built from 15 residues. CDR1 and CDR2 (germline): MNHEY, SVGAGI. Trimming cost V 0 bases and J 2 bases, with 10 bases left between them. The CDR3 region is CASSYSNGGQETQYF. Written as DNA, the CDR3 is TGTGCCAGCAGTTACTCTAACGGGGGACAAGAGACCCAGTACTTC.

This clone was recorded only once. The V and J genes are TRBV7-6 and TRBJ2-1, with D maybe TRBD2 (6 bases). Germline loops: CDR1 SGHVS, CDR2 FNYEAQ. The length of the CDR3 is 16 residues. The V gene lost 4 bases and the J gene lost 4 bases, with 17 bases spanning the gap. The CDR3 sequence is CASSSRGSGGYNEQFF. CDR3 bases: TGTGCCAGCAGCTCCCGGGGTAGCGGTGGGTACAATGAGCAGTTCTTC. Full variable domain (rest looked up from reference TRBV7-6 and TRBJ2-1): GAGVSQSPRYKVTKRGQDVALRCDPISGHVSLYWYRQALGQGPEFLTYFNYEAQQDKSGLPNDRFSAERPEGSISTLTIQRTEQRDSAMYRCASSSRGSGGYNEQFFGPGTRLTVL.

V is TRBV5-1 and J is TRBJ1-6; D might be TRBD1 (5 bases). From germline, CDR1 is SGHRS and CDR2 YFSETQ. This CDR3 has 15 amino acids. V lost 2 bases and J lost 4, with 10 bases in between. DNA of the CDR3: TGCGCCAGCAGCTTCGACAGAGCTTATAATTCACCCCTCCACTTT. As protein: CASSFDRAYNSPLHF. Together with reference TRBV5-1 and TRBJ1-6, the CDR3 gives the full variable domain: KAGVTQTPRYLIKTRGQQVTLSCSPISGHRSVSWYQQTPGQGLQFLFEYFSETQRNKGNFPGRFSGRQFSNSRSEMNVSTLELGDSALYLCASSFDRAYNSPLHFGNGTRLTVT.

This chain connects TRBV2 to TRBJ1-2; D ambiguous. The V end was cut by 3 bases, the J end by 7 bases, with 6 bases between. The length of the CDR3 is 11 residues. Looked up from germline, CDR1 is SNHLY and CDR2 is FYNNEI. The DNA of the CDR3 is TGTGCCAGCAGTGATAATATTGGCTACACCTTC. Encoded protein: CASSDNIGYTF.

The gene calls are TRBV25-1 and TRBJ1-2, with no clear D. Trimming stripped 0 bases from V and 4 bases from J, with 9 bases between. Germline-derived CDR1 and CDR2 are MGHDK and SYGVNS. This CDR3 has 14 residues. As DNA, the CDR3 is TGTGCCAGCAGTGAATACGGTCGGTTCTATGGCTACACCTTC. This sequence encodes CASSEYGRFYGYTF.

The rearrangement uses TRBV7-8 and TRBJ2-7, with 8 nucleotides matching TRBD2. This CDR3 is built from 15 residues. Germline V gene lookup returns CDR1 SGHVS and CDR2 FQNEAQ. Trimming cost V 1 base and J 6 bases; bases outside gene matches: 8. The CDR3 DNA follows: TGTGCCAGCAGCTTAGGCCTCGGGGGGGCCCTCGAGCAGTACGTC. This gives the protein CASSLGLGGALEQYV.

V gene TRBV5-1 combines with J gene TRBJ1-1, with unresolved D. The CDR3 spans 13 residues. Trimming cost V 0 bases and J 7 bases, with 10 bases left between them. The germline V gene encodes CDR1 SGHRS and CDR2 YFSETQ. The CDR3 nucleotides are TGCGCCAGCAGCTTGGCCCGGAACGGTGAAGCTTTCTTT. This translates into CASSLARNGEAFF.

V is TRBV5-1 and J is TRBJ1-6; TRBD1 matches 8 bases. The germline V gene has CDR1 SGHRS and CDR2 YFSETQ. CDR3 length equals 16 residues. The ends lost 4 bases at V and 7 bases at J; junction bases unmatched: 10. CDR3 nucleotide sequence: TGCGCCAGCAGCAAGACGCAGGGGGCTGGGAATTCACCCCTCCACTTT. It encodes CASSKTQGAGNSPLHF.